This TCR beta chain was obtained from a study of cytomegalovirus exposure and HLA in healthy donors (dated by TCRdb to about 2017). For the wider study: According to an earlier analysis of around 600 of the donors, about 170 million T cells yielded 95 million to 140 million unique TCR beta sequences and 276 Gb of sequence data. An early release that covered some 640 HLA-typed donors contained around 300 gigabases of sequencing data and 70 million to 100 million unique TCR sequences. Using immunosequencing, the study profiled T cell repertoires from fewer than 850 subjects and related those repertoires to cytomegalovirus serostatus. Rather than drawing on any new phenotypic data, the later analysis identified candidate immune exposures from TCR beta sequences and the way those sequences occurred across donors. All discovery cohort repertoires had been generated using a single sequencing platform. Genome-wide SNP genotypes for about 65% of the 666 donors were used in a later genetic analysis, which treated that subset as a discovery cohort. The number of donors typed differed by locus, with roughly 620-640 for A, B, C, DRB1 and DQB1, roughly 550 for DQA1, 606 for DPA1, and approximately 470 for DPB1. Among roughly 400 genotyped donors of the cohort, an average of approximately 220,000 unique TCR beta nucleotide sequences was sequenced per donor, of which roughly 17% were non-productive. To predict cytomegalovirus infection status, the study combined high-throughput TCR immunosequencing, statistical association of individual TCRs with disease status, and machine learning. In addition to the first cohort of hundreds of subjects, a separate validation cohort of 100 to 150 different subjects was used. A later analysis re-examined previously published TCR beta repertoires from around 670 donors and added high-resolution HLA genotyping to investigate patterns of TCR occurrence. Donor age, sex, ethnicity and CMV serostatus were compiled together with the repertoire data. An earlier analysis of 500 to 750 of the donors applied high-throughput TCR beta sequencing to assess whether each TCR beta V gene segment acted as functional or pseudogenic. Of the roughly 400 genotyped donors, around 81% fell in the genetic ancestry cluster associated with self-reported Caucasian donors. Because of strong linkage in the cohort, roughly 5 DR-DQ haplotypes were treated as single units for association and clustering. HLA typing covered class I and class II loci at four-digit resolution. The study aimed to test whether signatures of past pathogen exposure could be identified by cataloging public T cell receptors.

The cohort consisted of hundreds of healthy bone marrow donors. Cohort members were all nominally healthy when sampled, although unrecorded immune exposures were likely present. The donor was CMV seropositive and was included in the group of some 290 seropositive cohort members. Each donor provided a peripheral blood sample, and peripheral blood mononuclear cells were used for TCR beta sequencing. Genomic DNA extraction from the blood cell samples was performed with the Qiagen DNeasy Blood Extraction Kit. The study at large found these results: Correlated functional status among segregating V segments might reflect linkage disequilibrium, but an unknown experimental factor could not be ruled out. Sequencing depth was assumed to be roughly uniform across donors in the presence/absence analyses, though that assumption may not hold. In a later genetic analysis, fewer N-insertions in productive TCRs were reported among donors in an Asian-associated ancestry cluster than the 666-donor mean. In the study, 150 to 200 TCR beta chains were listed as associated with cytomegalovirus. In a later analysis, over 15,000 TCR beta sequences were associated with specific HLA alleles at a false discovery rate of 0.05. In a later analysis, the rate of TCR association differed among HLA loci, with DRB1 alleles having the most associated TCRs and HLA-C alleles having the fewest. Because counts were too low, seventeen rarely observed V segments, including chromosome 9 orphons, were excluded from the earlier analysis of a few hundred of the donors. Only TCR beta chains were sequenced in this cohort, and the absence of alpha or paired-chain data limited detectable features. The classifier was reported to diagnose cytomegalovirus status with high specificity and sensitivity in both the original and validation cohorts. Because the 87-base-pair reads could not distinguish some IMGT-functional V segments, including TRBV6-2 and TRBV6-3, those segments were excluded. In vitro tests confirmed that three of the cytomegalovirus-associated TCR beta chains recognize cytomegalovirus antigens. A further reported finding was that TCR beta sequences accurately predicted the HLA-A and HLA-B alleles for most subjects in the first cohort. A group of highly shared sequence variants was considered likely to be a technical artifact of the sequencing pipeline. In a later analysis, several top co-occurrence clusters were reported to appear linked to parvovirus B19, influenza, CMV and Epstein-Barr virus. In a later analysis, HLA-associated TCR beta chains were found to be more clonally expanded and to have lower generation probabilities than equally common non-associated chains. The only immune exposure information available for the cohort was CMV serostatus. An association between a missense DCLRE1C variant and V-gene and J-gene trimming of TCR beta chains was found in a later genetic analysis and replicated in an independent cohort. Because HLA typing was missing for some donors at each locus, association tests included only the typed subset. Most CMV-associated TCR beta chains appeared to be HLA-restricted in a later analysis, and the HLA associations seemed to be driven largely by CMV exposure. Across donors, most TCR sequences were observed very rarely, whereas some public TCRs were present in many individuals. The authors suggested that the approach could potentially be extended to other disease states and immunological phenotypes. When HLA alleles, especially DR and DQ, strongly co-occurred, TCR associations were difficult to assign to individual alleles. In an earlier analysis of 500 to 650 of the donors, most TCR beta V segments appeared in productive rearrangements about 90% or about 30% of the time, broadly matching IMGT annotations.

Libraries came from the immunoSEQ multiplex PCR assay. For the multiplex PCR, a mixture combining 60 forward primers for TCR Vbeta segments and 13 reverse primers for TCR Jbeta segments was used. A multiplex PCR assay on genomic DNA amplified the CDR3 region of rearranged TCR beta genes. The amplified TCR beta libraries were sequenced on the Illumina HiSeq System as 87-base-pair reads. In the paper's pipeline: A later analysis counted approximately 84 million unique TCR beta chains across the 666 repertoires, and 9 million to 14 million of these chains were shared by at least two donors. To remove PCR and sequencing errors, raw reads were error-corrected and collapsed into unique sequences using a nearest-neighbor algorithm that merged closely related sequences. CDR3 sequences were aligned to IMGT reference sequences to assign V, D and J gene segments. For a sequence to be retained, a match of at least six nucleotides was required to both a V gene segment and a J gene segment. A rearrangement was called productive if the CDR3 had no stop codons and remained in frame with V and J, and every other rearrangement was called non-productive. Following IMGT convention, CDR3 was defined as the stretch from the second conserved V-encoded cysteine up to the conserved J-encoded phenylalanine. The earlier analysis of around 640 of the donors excluded sequences that lacked an unambiguous match to a single V gene segment. An earlier analysis of fewer than 750 of the donors called V segments functional above 56.7% productive rearrangements and segregating when the between-donor standard deviation exceeded 5%. To diagnose cytomegalovirus status from the catalog of TCR beta chain sequences, a statistical classification framework was built. In a later analysis, V and J genes were assigned by comparing TCR nucleotide sequences against IMGT/GENE-DB human TR gene sequences. The TCRdist pipeline was used in a later analysis to assign CDR3 sequences and most-parsimonious VDJ recombination scenarios. In a later analysis, each TCR beta chain was defined by its CDR3 amino acid sequence together with its V-gene family, and reads without a unique V-gene family were excluded. In a later analysis, 500 to 700 highly shared, low-generation-probability nucleotide sequences were removed to address suspected cross-contamination and a sequencing artifact. A later analysis calculated a clonal expansion index for each public chain from normalized within-repertoire ranks of inferred template counts. In a later analysis, generation probabilities were computed using a VDJ recombination model fitted to out-of-frame rearrangements, and the results were checked against IGoR. Hypergeometric tests were used in a later analysis to score TCR-TCR, TCR-HLA and TCR-CMV co-occurrence, with a repertoire-size bias correction applied to the TCR pairs. To estimate false discovery rates, a later analysis permuted the HLA or CMV assignments 20 times. In a later analysis, co-occurring TCRs were grouped using DBSCAN, with TCRdist sequence similarity added in when clustering inside HLA-allele-positive subsets. Repertoires with fewer than 30,000 or more than 120,000 public chains, plus five repertoires with anomalous nucleotide sharing, were excluded from co-occurrence clustering. TCRdb mirrors the immuneACCESS table, restricted to in-frame sequences. Some clones are absent from its copies; in checked studies, under half trace to an unresolved V gene, and the reason for the others is unknown. The V and J calls and the clone size are those of that table, but D and trimming were determined from the DNA. In this sample the table shows about 140,000 clones, around 80% of which occur a single time. The top ten clonotypes cover about 3.2% of the sample.

Turning to this clone: The antigen this receptor binds is unknown. No much larger clone exists at a distance of one base, and base qualities are not known.

The CDR3 contains 17 residues, cysteine and phenylalanine counted. The kept DNA is CDR3 alone, 51 bases in frame from the first base. CDR1 and CDR2 (SGHNT, YYREEE) derive from the germline V gene (reference sequence). Trimmed from V: 7 bases; trimmed from J: 3 bases; junction bases lacking a gene match: 18. The sequencing input was PBMCs. The chain was built from TRBV5-4 and TRBJ1-2; 7 bases in the junction line up with TRBD1. The TCR comes from a man younger than 35 in good health and CMV-seropositive. This receptor has the CDR3 CASFLWTGITGYYGYTF. The nucleotides read TGTGCCAGCTTTCTCTGGACAGGTATAACCGGGTACTATGGCTACACCTTC.